This T cell receptor (beta chain) stems from a study of early T cells in non-severe SARS-CoV-2 infection. On the study more broadly: Chains stayed unpaired after sequencing of bulk RNA from unsorted whole blood.

Ten or more counts support this clonotype. Germline assignment: CDR1 MNHEY and CDR2 SMNVEV (reference sequence). This CDR3 contains 13 residues. The germline V and J ends were trimmed by 2 bases and 4 bases, with 6 bases remaining between them. One entry per CDR3 protein results from TCRdb running MiXCR on the 5' RACE reads. The table has 50,000 or so distinct CDR3 sequences, approximately 5.6% seen once. This chain connects TRBV27 to TRBJ1-5; TRBD1 might be the D (5 bases). The clonotype originates from an adult who was a healthcare worker with PCR-confirmed SARS-CoV-2 infection or an uninfected control (not recorded which). Material for sequencing was whole blood. The CDR3, as DNA: TGTGCCAGCAGTTTAAACAGGAATCAGCCCCAGCATTTT. Amino acids: CASSLNRNQPQHF.